This T cell receptor (beta chain) appears in the sequencing data of a study of T cells in Graves' hyperthyroidism and ophthalmopathy (dated by TCRdb to 2018 to 2020). Some background on the complete study: Peripheral blood was collected at initial diagnosis, before any treatment. To identify TCR V-J signatures that set the groups apart, the researchers used a discovery cohort of more than 95 patients, made up of around 40 with Graves' ophthalmopathy and some 58 with stable Graves' hyperthyroidism. Prospective prediction of ophthalmopathy was tested in an independent validation cohort of fewer than 20 hyperthyroidism patients and 17 patients who later progressed to ophthalmopathy. The 75 to 100 discovery patients were randomly split 7:3 into training and test sets. In roughly six Graves' hyperthyroidism patients, the study also compared T-cell repertoires from thyroid tissue with T-cell repertoires from blood. Following sampling, methimazole starting at 30 mg daily was given to hyperthyroidism patients, and high-dose intravenous methylprednisolone was given to ophthalmopathy patients. According to the paper, TCR Vbeta CDR3 sequencing was carried out on approximately 140 peripheral blood samples, which came from fewer than 50 ophthalmopathy, 70 to 80 hyperthyroidism and approximately 17 progressor patients.

CDR3 length: 11 amino acids, cysteine to phenylalanine. Of all the DNA, just the CDR3 is kept, 33 bases in frame from base 1. Via the germline V gene, CDR1 is SGDLS and CDR2 YYNGEE. V is shortened by 7 bases, J by 8 bases, and the region joining them spans 12 bases. Amplification of TCR beta CDR3 regions was carried out from RNA transcripts. The TCR CDR3 was subjected to a first round of RT-PCR using the HTBI primer set and the Qiagen OneStep RT-PCR kit. Libraries were constructed in a second round of multiplex PCR, after which size selection and purification were performed. Paired-end sequencing of the libraries was performed with 100 bp reads on an Illumina HiSeq2000. The authors' pipeline ran thus. SOAPnuke was used to process the raw data, throwing out any read that contained adapters or uncalled bases, had a mean Phred below 15, or lacked an exact constant-primer or identifier match. High-quality paired reads were merged using COPE v1.2.5, and each unique nucleotide sequence was defined as a clonotype. Clonotypes were aligned to IMGT TRBV, TRBD and TRBJ reference segments using MiTCR v1.1. Analysis was restricted to V-J combinations with a frequency above 0.0001, which covered 98% to 99.2% of repertoires. A TCS score was defined as the ratio of F50 (clonal expansion) to E x V (chaos), with BLOSUM62-based TCRdist applied between CDR3 peptides within each V-J. Welch's t-statistics and random forest reduced roughly 500 V-J features to 10 to 15, which were used in a naive Bayes classifier (R e1071). TCRdb took the public reads, trimmed them with fastp at Q25, ran MiXCR for clone calling and kept in-frame beta chains. Identical CDR3 proteins give one entry, which carries the most common genes and DNA. V and J calls and clone size were set by TCRdb, not the authors. This sample gives hundreds of thousands of distinct CDR3 sequences in total; just under 20% of them show up just once. The ten largest clones represent 40% to 50% of the sample.

As for this clonotype: Its binding antigen is unknown. No qualities accompany the bases; no much larger clone lies one base away.

What the authors observed across the whole study: No statistical method was used to set the sample size in advance, and investigators knew the group allocation. Blood samples also contained most of the expanded thyroid clonotypes (frequency above 0.001), which suggests that blood repertoires may reflect thyroid immune responses. A 13 V-J signature model separated ophthalmopathy from stable hyperthyroidism, with 87.88% sensitivity and roughly 82% specificity in cross-validation and 80%/75% in testing. In validation, progression to ophthalmopathy was predicted by the model with nearly 71% sensitivity and around 75% specificity, a median of around 5.9 months before onset.

Ophthalmopathy patients had moderately to severely active disease, with a Clinical Activity Score of 3 or more, a NOSPECS grade of 4 or more, and a disease duration of less than 3 months. Exclusion was applied to patients with uncontrolled infections, other autoimmune diseases, pregnancy or lactation. Diagnoses relied on clinical symptoms, serum thyroxine and TRAb, thyroid ultrasound and orbital computed tomography. PBMCs were separated from under 11 ml of fresh peripheral blood using Ficoll-Paque density gradient centrifugation. Trizol reagent was used to extract total RNA, and RNA quality was then checked on an Agilent 2100 Bioanalyzer.

The sequencing input was blood. The sequence came from a man in his forties with Graves' ophthalmopathy. The sequence is built from TRBV9 and TRBJ1-1; tentative D gene TRBD1, with 5 bases matching. Here is the DNA: TGTGCCAGCGCGAGGGGTGGGGAAGCTTTCTTT. This is translated as CASARGGEAFF. Here the CDR3 is joined to the reference TRBV9 and TRBJ1-1 genes, and the full variable domain is: DSGVTQTPKHLITATGQRVTLRCSPRSGDLSVYWYQQSLDQGLQFLIQYYNGEERAKGNILERFSAQQFPDLHSELNLSSLELGDSALYFCASARGGEAFFGQGTRLTVV.